These 9 T cell receptor beta chains originate from one sample sequenced in a study of graft-versus-host responses after intestinal transplantation. Clones were read by immunoSEQ multiplex PCR, and TCRdb kept only the in-frame ones, dropping some. The sample gives roughly 70,000 clones, just under 95% of which show up once; 6.5% to 8% is in the top ten. The sample in question was bone marrow, obtained 700 to 850 days after intestinal transplantation. The receptor set was obtained from a human patient who received an intestinal transplant, so some T cells may come from the graft donor.

The genes are TRBV5-4 and TRBJ2-3, with 10 bases identical to TRBD2. Trimming at V came to 4 bases and at J to 2 bases, leaving 10 bases not matched to a gene. CDR3 size: 17 residues. Germline assignment: CDR1 SGHNT and CDR2 YYREEE (reference sequence). The CDR3 is CASSPLAGRGATDTQYF. The CDR3 DNA reads as TGTGCCAGCAGCCCACTAGCGGGACGAGGGGCCACAGATACGCAGTATTTT.

The V call is TRBV5-1, the J call TRBJ2-5; D might be TRBD1 or TRBD2, each matching 7 bases. Trimming stripped 2 bases from V and 4 bases from J, with 12 bases between. The V gene's germline CDR1 is SGHRS and CDR2 YFSETQ. The CDR3 sequence is 14 residues long. The DNA of the CDR3 is TGCGCCAGCAGCTTCACAGGGGAGGGAGAGACCCAGTACTTC. Translated, it gives CASSFTGEGETQYF.

The V and J genes are TRBV20-1 and TRBJ2-7; D is unclear. The V end was cut by 2 bases, the J end by 3 bases, with 5 bases between. CDR3 length: 11 amino acids. Germline CDR1 DFQATT, CDR2 SNEGSKA (reference sequence). The CDR3 coding sequence is TGCAGTGCTAGATTAAGCTACGAGCAGTACTTC. Translating gives CSARLSYEQYF.

The CDR3 is CASSSTGGSGYTF. The CDR3 nucleotides are TGTGCCAGCAGCTCAACAGGGGGCAGTGGCTACACCTTC. The chain links TRBV7-2 to TRBJ1-2, with 9 bases fitting TRBD1. This CDR3 spans 13 amino acids. CDR1 and CDR2 (germline): SGHTA, FQGNSA. J gave up 7 bases and V 4 bases, and 4 bases lay outside the gene matches. Together with reference TRBV7-2 and TRBJ1-2, the CDR3 gives the full variable domain: GAGVSQSPSNKVTEKGKDVELRCDPISGHTALYWYRQSLGQGLEFLIYFQGNSAPDKSGLPSDRFSAERTGGSVSTLTIQRTQQEDSAVYLCASSSTGGSGYTFGSGTRLTVV.

This sequence joins TRBV11-2 and TRBJ1-1; a weak D match, TRBD1 (6 bases). CDR1 and CDR2 from the germline V gene are SGHAT and FQNNGV. The V gene lost 5 bases and the J gene lost 2 bases, with 15 bases spanning the gap. This CDR3 has 15 amino acids. This CDR3 reads CASSLGGGLNTEAFF. The CDR3 nucleotides read TGTGCCAGCAGCCTAGGTGGGGGCCTAAACACTGAAGCTTTCTTT.

The V gene is TRBV19, the J gene TRBJ2-7, with TRBD2 matching 10 bases. V was clipped by 8 bases and J by 2 bases; unmatched bases: 0. The V gene's germline CDR1 is LNHDA and CDR2 SQIVND (reference sequence). CDR3 length: 12 residues. The CDR3 coding sequence is TGTGCCAGTGGGACTAGCGCCTACGAGCAGTACTTC. Protein: CASGTSAYEQYF.

This sequence joins TRBV15 and TRBJ2-4; D is unresolved. Trimming stripped 0 bases from V and 0 bases from J, with 9 bases between. Germline V gives CDR1 LNHNV, CDR2 YYDKDF (reference sequence). The CDR3 consists of 16 residues. For the CDR3, the DNA is TGTGCCACCAGCAGAGATTGGGCGGTAGCCAAAAACATTCAGTACTTC. Translation gives CATSRDWAVAKNIQYF.

With regard to this clone: Other DNA variants within this sample encode the same CDR3. The genes are TRBV6-5 and TRBJ1-1, with no clear D. Trimming removed 7 bases at V and 0 bases at J, with 15 bases between. The CDR3 has 15 amino acids. Germline V gene data show CDR1 as MNHEY and CDR2 as SVGAGI. The CDR3 spells CASKRSSVMNTEAFF. DNA for the CDR3: TGTGCCAGCAAGCGGAGCTCGGTAATGAACACTGAAGCTTTCTTT.

The rearrangement links TRBV9 to TRBJ2-7; TRBD2 might be the D (6 bases). The CDR3 contains 14 residues. V lost 3 bases to trimming and J lost 1 base, with 11 bases between them. Per the germline V gene, CDR1 is SGDLS and CDR2 is YYNGEE. In nucleotides, the CDR3 is TGTGCCAGCAGCGAAACCGGGAGTTCCTACGAGCAGTACTTC. Amino acids: CASSETGSSYEQYF.